Sequencing of this TCR beta chain was carried out in a study of T-cell reconstitution after alpha-beta-depleted transplantation in children. Points on this clonotype: Its specificity is not known.

General study results and limits: After transplant, at about two months, alpha-beta T cells were reportedly derived from several hundred expanded graft clones. Fresh T-cell production supplied most of the T-cell counts and diversity seen one year after transplant. Some patients' high day-60 TCRbeta diversity was attributed to recipient cells surviving conditioning.

The CDR3 contains 17 residues. With 0 bases removed from V and 4 bases from J, the gap between germline ends came to 19 bases. Germline CDR1 is ENHRY and CDR2 is SYGVKD. Unique molecular identifiers were used in preparing the TCRbeta library. TCRdb redid the calling of the PCR reads with MiXCR, one entry per CDR3 protein. This sample has about 130,000 distinct CDR3 sequences, with roughly 10% found just once. This TCR derives from a girl in the first two years of life who had a stem cell transplant for combined immunodeficiency, so the T cells may come from the graft donor. This sample comprised PBMCs, mostly from graft donor cells, obtained 180 days after TCRalphabeta/CD19-depleted stem cell transplant. This rearrangement joins TRBV10-3 to TRBJ2-7; D call uncertain. CDR3 region: CAISESIVGRRAYEQYF. CDR3 coding DNA: TGTGCCATCAGTGAGTCGATAGTCGGAAGACGGGCTTACGAGCAGTACTTC.